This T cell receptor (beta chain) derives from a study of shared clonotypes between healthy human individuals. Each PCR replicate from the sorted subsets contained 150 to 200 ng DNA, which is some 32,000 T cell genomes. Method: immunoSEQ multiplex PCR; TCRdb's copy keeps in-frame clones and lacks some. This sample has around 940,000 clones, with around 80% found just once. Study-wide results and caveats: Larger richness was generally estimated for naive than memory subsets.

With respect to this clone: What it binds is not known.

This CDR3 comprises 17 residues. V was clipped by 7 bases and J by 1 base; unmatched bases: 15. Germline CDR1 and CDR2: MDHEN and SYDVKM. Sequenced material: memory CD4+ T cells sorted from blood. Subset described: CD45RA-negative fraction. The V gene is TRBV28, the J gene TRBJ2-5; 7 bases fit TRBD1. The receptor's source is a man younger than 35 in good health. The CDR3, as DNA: TGTGCCAGCATCAAAGGGGTGGGACAGATGTTCCAAGAGACCCAGTACTTC. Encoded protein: CASIKGVGQMFQETQYF.